This TCR beta chain was captured in a study of T cells in Graves' hyperthyroidism and ophthalmopathy. The CDR3 regions of TCR beta were amplified from RNA transcripts. Initially, a first-round RT-PCR of the TCR CDR3 employed the HTBI primer set. TCRdb fed the multiplex PCR reads into MiXCR, producing one record per CDR3 protein. Among 450,000 to 700,000 distinct CDR3 sequences listed, around 46% were seen once. The CDR3 length is 17 residues. Germline CDR1 reads SGHTA; CDR2 reads FQGNSA. V was shortened by 5 bases and J by 6 bases, with 25 bases between the two germline ends. An absence of ophthalmopathy progression within 18 months meant stable Graves' hyperthyroidism. Subjects aged 18 to 65 presented with newly diagnosed hyperthyroidism of less than 2 months' duration.

The sequence came from a woman between 18 and 29 years old with Graves' hyperthyroidism. The rearrangement uses TRBV7-2 and TRBJ1-2; D is perhaps TRBD1 (6 bases). The sample was peripheral blood or thyroid tissue (not recorded which). The CDR3 spells CASSQETGLITVDGYTF. CDR3 in DNA: TGTGCCAGCAGCCAAGAGACAGGACTAATCACGGTCGATGGCTACACCTTC. The full variable domain, with the rest looked up from reference TRBV7-2 and TRBJ1-2, is GAGVSQSPSNKVTEKGKDVELRCDPISGHTALYWYRQSLGQGLEFLIYFQGNSAPDKSGLPSDRFSAERTGGSVSTLTIQRTQQEDSAVYLCASSQETGLITVDGYTFGSGTRLTVV.